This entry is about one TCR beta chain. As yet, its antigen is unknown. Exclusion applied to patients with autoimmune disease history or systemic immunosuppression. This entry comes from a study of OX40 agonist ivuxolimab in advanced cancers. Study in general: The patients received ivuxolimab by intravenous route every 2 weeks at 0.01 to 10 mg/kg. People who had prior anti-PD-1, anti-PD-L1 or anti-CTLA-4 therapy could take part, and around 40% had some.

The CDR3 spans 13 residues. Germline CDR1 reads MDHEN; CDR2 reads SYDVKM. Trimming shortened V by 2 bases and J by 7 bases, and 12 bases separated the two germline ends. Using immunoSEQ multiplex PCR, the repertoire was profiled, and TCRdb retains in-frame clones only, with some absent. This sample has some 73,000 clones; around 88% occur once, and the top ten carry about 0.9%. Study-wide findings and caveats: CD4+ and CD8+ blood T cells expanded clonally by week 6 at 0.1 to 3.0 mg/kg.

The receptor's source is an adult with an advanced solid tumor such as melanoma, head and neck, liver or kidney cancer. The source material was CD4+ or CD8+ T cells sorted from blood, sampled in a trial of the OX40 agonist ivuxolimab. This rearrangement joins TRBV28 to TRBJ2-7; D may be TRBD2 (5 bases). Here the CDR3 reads CASSLPAPGEQYF. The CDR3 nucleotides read TGTGCCAGCAGTTTACCCGCTCCGGGGGAGCAGTACTTC.